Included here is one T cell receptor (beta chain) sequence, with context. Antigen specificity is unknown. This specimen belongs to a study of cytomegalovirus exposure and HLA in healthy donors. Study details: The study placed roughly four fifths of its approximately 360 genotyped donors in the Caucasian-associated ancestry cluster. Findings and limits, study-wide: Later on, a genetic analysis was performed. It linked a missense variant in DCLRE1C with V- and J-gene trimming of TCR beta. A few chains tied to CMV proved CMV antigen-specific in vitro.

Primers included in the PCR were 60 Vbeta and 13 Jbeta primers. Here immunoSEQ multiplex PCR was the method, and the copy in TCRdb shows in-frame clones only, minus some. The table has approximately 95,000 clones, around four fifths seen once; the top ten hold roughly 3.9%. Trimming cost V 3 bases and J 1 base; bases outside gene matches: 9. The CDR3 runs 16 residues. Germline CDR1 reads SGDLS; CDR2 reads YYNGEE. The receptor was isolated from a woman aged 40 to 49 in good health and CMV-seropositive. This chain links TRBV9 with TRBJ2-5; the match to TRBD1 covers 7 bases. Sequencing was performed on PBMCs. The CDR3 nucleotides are TGTGCCAGCAGCGCCGGATCTGGGACAGCCCAAGAGACCCAGTACTTC. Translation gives CASSAGSGTAQETQYF.